The 17 T cell receptor beta chains given below trace back to one sample, sequenced in a study of identical twins. A single record per CDR3 protein comes from TCRdb applying MiXCR to the 5' RACE reads. This sample carries some 1,600,000 distinct CDR3 sequences, more than 30% of them seen once, and the ten largest clones take roughly 0.3%. The sample consisted of cord blood. These receptors were obtained from a newborn girl in good health.

The rearrangement joins TRBV11-3 to TRBJ2-3; 9 bases fit TRBD2. Looked up from germline, CDR1 is SGHNT and CDR2 is YENEEA. The junction had 9 bases not matched to a gene; V was cut back by 0 bases and J by 2 bases. The CDR3 is 18 amino acids. CDR3 loop: CASSLDKGLAKNTDTQYF. CDR3 DNA: TGTGCCAGCAGCTTAGATAAAGGACTAGCGAAGAACACAGATACGCAGTATTTT.

This chain uses TRBV27 with TRBJ2-5; 7 nucleotides match TRBD2. Germline lookup yields CDR1 MNHEY and CDR2 SMNVEV (reference sequence). The CDR3 is 16 amino acids. The trim removed 5 bases at V and 2 bases at J, leaving 11 bases unmatched. The DNA for the CDR3 is TGTGCCAGCAGTATACGGAGCGGGACCATACAAGAGACCCAGTACTTC. This encodes CASSIRSGTIQETQYF.

The chain is built from TRBV5-6 and TRBJ2-3; TRBD2 matches 7 bases. The germline CDR1 and CDR2 sequences are SGHDT and YYEEEE. CDR3 length equals 19 residues. Trimming removed 3 bases from V and 5 bases from J; junction bases left unmatched: 21. The CDR3 loop reads CASSSYRPTRRRELDTQYF. The CDR3 DNA sequence: TGTGCCAGCAGCTCGTACCGACCTACTAGGCGGCGGGAGTTAGATACGCAGTATTTT.

This rearrangement joins TRBV20-1 to TRBJ1-4; TRBD1 might be the D (6 bases). Deletions cut 8 bases from V and 8 bases from J, with 21 bases between. The CDR3 is made up of 14 amino acids. Looked up from germline, CDR1 is DFQATT and CDR2 is SNEGSKA (reference sequence). In DNA form, the CDR3 reads TGCAGTTTCCGTCACGGACAGTCAAGGGAAAAACTGTTTTTT. Encoded protein: CSFRHGQSREKLFF.

The V gene is TRBV4-1, the J gene TRBJ2-5; 9 positions agree with TRBD2. CDR3 size: 16 residues. Germline trimming cut 5 bases from V and 11 bases from J; bases unmatched to any gene: 18. CDR1 is MGHRA and CDR2 is YSYEKL in the germline V gene. DNA for the CDR3: TGCGCCAGCAGCGATTCTGTAAGCGGGAGGTTGGGTGAGCAGTACTTC. It yields the protein CASSDSVSGRLGEQYF.

This clonotype was seen only a few times. The genes are TRBV20-1 and TRBJ2-1; 7 bases fit TRBD2. The V gene's germline CDR1 is DFQATT and CDR2 SNEGSKA (reference sequence). Germline trimming cut 1 base from V and 4 bases from J; bases unmatched to any gene: 16. The CDR3 covers 18 residues. As DNA, the CDR3 is TGCAGTGCTAGAGGGGCGGTGAGGGACTACCTTCTTTACAATGAGCAGTTCTTC. Translating gives CSARGAVRDYLLYNEQFF.

The gene calls are TRBV18 and TRBJ2-1; TRBD2 matches 10 bases. The ends lost 2 bases at V and 9 bases at J; junction bases unmatched: 7. Germline CDR1 and CDR2: KGHSH and LQKENI. The CDR3 is 15 amino acids. The DNA for the CDR3 is TGTGCCAGCTCACCAGACGGCCTAGCGGGAGTTGAGCAGTTCTTC. Its protein product is CASSPDGLAGVEQFF.

This clonotype was found a few times. The chain links TRBV20-1 to TRBJ2-3; D might be TRBD1 or TRBD2, each matching 6 bases. Germline V gives CDR1 DFQATT, CDR2 SNEGSKA (reference sequence). The V gene lost 6 bases and the J gene lost 4 bases, with 14 bases spanning the gap. This CDR3 has 13 residues. The CDR3 is CSAMTRGADTQYF. The CDR3 nucleotides read TGCAGTGCCATGACTAGGGGGGCAGATACGCAGTATTTT.

This clonotype has more than one count but fewer than ten. The chain uses TRBV21-1 and TRBJ2-5; the D call of TRBD1 is as the table states it, not checked on the DNA. TRBV21-1 is an annotated pseudogene. CDR3 length: 13 amino acids. The CDR3 spells CASSTGGGETQYF. The CDR3 nucleotides read TGTGCCAGCAGTACAGGGGGCGGAGAGACCCAGTACTTC.

The V and J genes are TRBV24-1 and TRBJ2-5, with D maybe TRBD1 (6 bases). Germline CDR1 reads KGHDR; CDR2 reads SFDVKD. The V gene lost 5 bases and the J gene lost 5 bases, with 11 bases spanning the gap. This CDR3 spans 13 amino acids. The CDR3 spells CATSAITGETQYF. The CDR3 DNA sequence: TGTGCCACCAGTGCGATCACAGGGGAGACCCAGTACTTC.

The table lists this clonotype with many counts. The chain links TRBV4-1 to TRBJ2-7, with D possibly matching TRBD1 (5 bases). Trimming pared 4 bases from V and 0 bases from J, leaving 13 bases between. The CDR3 loop spans 15 amino acids. CDR1 and CDR2 from the germline V gene are MGHRA and YSYEKL. The chain's CDR3 is CASSPGTGASYEQYF. CDR3 coding DNA: TGCGCCAGCAGCCCCGGCACAGGTGCCTCCTACGAGCAGTACTTC.

In this sample, this clonotype turned up a few times. This rearrangement joins TRBV20-1 to TRBJ2-3; perhaps D is TRBD1 or TRBD2 (5 bases each). The V gene lost 1 base and the J gene lost 1 base, with 15 bases spanning the gap. The CDR3 totals 16 residues. CDR1 is DFQATT and CDR2 is SNEGSKA in the germline V gene (reference sequence). CDR3 sequence: CSARVTGTPRTDTQYF. The CDR3 DNA reads as TGCAGTGCTAGAGTAACCGGGACCCCTCGCACAGATACGCAGTATTTT.

This clonotype was seen a few times. This chain uses TRBV29-1 with TRBJ2-2; no reliable D call. Deletions cut 0 bases from V and 4 bases from J, with 6 bases between. There are 13 residues in the CDR3. CDR1 is SQVTM, CDR2 ANQGSEA, per germline. The CDR3 spells CSVEDYGTGELFF. CDR3 nucleotide sequence: TGCAGCGTTGAAGATTACGGCACCGGGGAGCTGTTTTTT.

The table lists this clonotype with many counts. The gene calls are TRBV29-1 and TRBJ1-4, with a weak D call TRBD1 (5 bases). Germline-derived CDR1 and CDR2 are SQVTM and ANQGSEA. The V and J ends lost 3 bases and 4 bases respectively, with 9 bases between them. CDR3 length: 13 residues. The CDR3 nucleotides are TGCAGCGTTGACGGAGGGGATAATGAAAAACTGTTTTTT. It encodes CSVDGGDNEKLFF.

In its sample, this clonotype was seen many times. The chain has TRBV20-1 and TRBJ1-2; D is unresolved. The CDR3 totals 11 residues. Between the trimmed V and J ends, which lost 3 bases and 3 bases, there was a span of 5 bases. Looked up from germline, CDR1 is DFQATT and CDR2 is SNEGSKA (reference sequence). In DNA, the CDR3 is TGCAGTGCTAGGGTCGACTATGGCTACACCTTC. This sequence encodes CSARVDYGYTF.

This clonotype has more than one count but fewer than ten. V usage is TRBV6-5 and J usage is TRBJ1-1; TRBD1 matches 9 bases. CDR1 MNHEY and CDR2 SVGAGI come from the germline V gene. This CDR3 has 16 amino acids. V dropped 2 bases and J dropped 0; count of bases not matched to a gene: 4. CDR3 in DNA: TGTGCCAGCAGTTACGGCAACAGGGGGCTGAACACTGAAGCTTTCTTT. This sequence encodes CASSYGNRGLNTEAFF.

This clonotype was recorded at least ten times. The chain employs TRBV4-2 and TRBJ2-3; 8 nucleotides align to TRBD2. The germline gives CDR1 LGHNA, CDR2 YNFKEQ. The V segment lost 4 bases and the J segment 2 bases; nucleotides outside the gene matches: 5. This CDR3 has 15 residues. As DNA, the CDR3 is TGTGCCAGCAGCCGACTAGCGACAGACACAGATACGCAGTATTTT. Protein sequence: CASSRLATDTDTQYF.